Given below is one T cell receptor beta chain in context. The data originate from a study of blood T cell repertoires in COVID-19. Some clones are missing from TCRdb's copy, which holds only in-frame ones; the method was immunoSEQ multiplex PCR. The top ten clones hold approximately 15% of a sample with some 160,000 clones, just under 80% of them seen once. This TCR was recovered from a woman aged 80 or older with acute or convalescent COVID-19. Sample: peripheral blood.

The CDR3 loop reads CASREGYHGYTF. The DNA of the CDR3 is TGTGCCAGCAGAGAGGGATATCATGGCTACACCTTC. The gene calls are TRBV6-5 and TRBJ1-2; D gene uncertain. The germline V and J ends were trimmed by 6 bases and 6 bases, with 11 bases remaining between them. Germline V CDR1 and CDR2: MNHEY, SVGAGI. There are 12 residues in the CDR3.